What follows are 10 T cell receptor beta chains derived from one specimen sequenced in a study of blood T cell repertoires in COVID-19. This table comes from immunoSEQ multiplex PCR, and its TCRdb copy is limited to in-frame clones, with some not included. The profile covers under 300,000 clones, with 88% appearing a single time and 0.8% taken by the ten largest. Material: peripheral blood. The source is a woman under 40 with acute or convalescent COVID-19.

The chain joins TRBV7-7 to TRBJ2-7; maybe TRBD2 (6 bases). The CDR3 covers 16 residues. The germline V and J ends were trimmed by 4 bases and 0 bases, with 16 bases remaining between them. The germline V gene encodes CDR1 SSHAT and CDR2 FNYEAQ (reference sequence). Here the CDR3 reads CASSSDGGTHSYEQYF. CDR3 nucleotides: TGTGCCAGCAGCTCTGACGGAGGGACCCACTCCTACGAGCAGTACTTC.

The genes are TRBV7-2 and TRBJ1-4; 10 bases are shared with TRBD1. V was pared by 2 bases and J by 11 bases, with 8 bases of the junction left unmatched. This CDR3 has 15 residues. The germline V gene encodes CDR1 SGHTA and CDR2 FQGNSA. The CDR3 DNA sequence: TGTGCCAGCAGCTTAAGCGGGACAGGGGATGGGAAACTGTTTTTT. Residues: CASSLSGTGDGKLFF.

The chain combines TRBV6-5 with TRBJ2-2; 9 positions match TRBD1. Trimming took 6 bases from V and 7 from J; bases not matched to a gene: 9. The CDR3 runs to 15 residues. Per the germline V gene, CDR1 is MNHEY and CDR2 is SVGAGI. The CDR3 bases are TGTGCCAGCAGGAGCCGGGACAGGGTTATCGGGGAGCTGTTTTTT. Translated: CASRSRDRVIGELFF.

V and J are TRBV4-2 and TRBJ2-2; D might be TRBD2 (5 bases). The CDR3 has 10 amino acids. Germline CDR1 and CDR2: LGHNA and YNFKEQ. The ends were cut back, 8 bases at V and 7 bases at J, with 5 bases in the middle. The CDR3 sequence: CASGGGELFF. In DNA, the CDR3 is TGTGCCAGCGGAGGCGGGGAGCTGTTTTTT.

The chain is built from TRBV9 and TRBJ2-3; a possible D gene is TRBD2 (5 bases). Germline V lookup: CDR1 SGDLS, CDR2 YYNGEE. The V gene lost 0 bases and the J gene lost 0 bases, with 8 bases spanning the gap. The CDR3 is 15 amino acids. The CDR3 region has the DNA TGTGCCAGCAGCGTAGATAGCGCTAGCACAGATACGCAGTATTTT. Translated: CASSVDSASTDTQYF.

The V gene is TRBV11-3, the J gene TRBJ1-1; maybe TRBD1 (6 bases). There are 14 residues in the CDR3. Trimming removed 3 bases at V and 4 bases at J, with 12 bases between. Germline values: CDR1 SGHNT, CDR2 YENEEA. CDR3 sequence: CASSFLTGATEAFF. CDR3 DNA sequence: TGTGCCAGCAGCTTCTTGACAGGTGCCACTGAAGCTTTCTTT.

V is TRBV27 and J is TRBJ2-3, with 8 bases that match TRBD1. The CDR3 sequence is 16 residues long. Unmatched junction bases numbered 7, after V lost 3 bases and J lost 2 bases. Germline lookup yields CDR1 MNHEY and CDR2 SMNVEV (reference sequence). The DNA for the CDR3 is TGTGCCAGCAGTTTGGCGGGACAGGTTGTCACAGATACGCAGTATTTT. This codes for CASSLAGQVVTDTQYF.

CDR3 DNA sequence: TGTGCCAGTAGTCCCACAACAGGGGTCTCCGGGGATACGCAGTATTTT. It yields the protein CASSPTTGVSGDTQYF. This chain links TRBV19 with TRBJ2-3, with 7 bases lining up with TRBD1. Trimming removed 5 bases from V and 6 bases from J; junction bases left unmatched: 14. CDR3 length: 16 residues. The germline V gene encodes CDR1 LNHDA and CDR2 SQIVND (reference sequence).

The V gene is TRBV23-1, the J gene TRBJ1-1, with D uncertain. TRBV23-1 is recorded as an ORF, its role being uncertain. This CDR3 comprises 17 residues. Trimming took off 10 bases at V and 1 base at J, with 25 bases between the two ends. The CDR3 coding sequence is TGCGCCACCACCGATGGGCCCTTTTGGTCCTCGAACACTGAAGCTTTCTTT. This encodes CATTDGPFWSSNTEAFF.

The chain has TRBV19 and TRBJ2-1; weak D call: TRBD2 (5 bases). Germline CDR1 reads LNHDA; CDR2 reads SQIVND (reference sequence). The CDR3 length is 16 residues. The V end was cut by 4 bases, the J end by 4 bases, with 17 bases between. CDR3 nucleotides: TGTGCCAGTAGTAGTCCAATAGCGCCGCCTTACAATGAGCAGTTCTTC. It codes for CASSSPIAPPYNEQFF.